These 21 T cell receptor beta chains were all obtained from the same sample, sequenced in a study of chemoradiotherapy in HPV16-positive cancers. TCRdb's table, derived via immunoSEQ multiplex PCR, lists solely in-frame clones and lacks some. There are tens of thousands of clones in the sample; roughly 90% occur only once, and 2.5% to 4% lies in the top ten. The sample was blood, taken from a patient who underwent chemoradiotherapy. The receptors come from a human donor with HPV-associated anogenital cancer.

The chain joins TRBV27 to TRBJ1-5, with D unclear. The V gene's germline CDR1 is MNHEY and CDR2 SMNVEV (reference sequence). Trimming removed 4 bases at V and 4 bases at J, with 8 bases between. There are 13 residues in the CDR3. As DNA, the CDR3 is TGTGCCAGCAGTTCCTGGGCGAATCAGCCCCAGCATTTT. Its protein is CASSSWANQPQHF.

This clone came up a few times. This sequence joins TRBV9 and TRBJ1-1; 9 bases are a match to TRBD1. The germline V gene has CDR1 SGDLS and CDR2 YYNGEE. Losses at the gene ends were 0 bases for V and 9 bases for J; bases not matched to a gene: 3. The CDR3 has 13 amino acids. CDR3 loop: CASSVEGTGQAFF. CDR3 nucleotide sequence: TGTGCCAGCAGCGTAGAGGGGACAGGGCAAGCTTTCTTT.

The chain carries TRBV6-6 and TRBJ2-3; the D gene is possibly TRBD2 (5 bases). The CDR3 has 16 amino acids. CDR1 MNHNY and CDR2 SVGAGI come from the germline V gene (reference sequence). Trimming removed 2 bases at V and 1 base at J, with 13 bases between. For the CDR3, the DNA is TGTGCCAGCAGTTACCTTCGGGGTGGGCGCACAGATACGCAGTATTTT. Translating it yields CASSYLRGGRTDTQYF.

V gene TRBV7-3 combines with J gene TRBJ2-7, with D unclear. CDR1 is SGHTA, CDR2 FQGTGA, per germline. The CDR3 has 15 residues. V lost 0 bases and J lost 3, with 12 bases in between. CDR3 DNA: TGTGCCAGCAGCTTAACACGTAGTTGGGACTACGAGCAGTACTTC. This translates into CASSLTRSWDYEQYF.

The rearrangement uses TRBV7-9 and TRBJ1-1; D unresolved. Between the trimmed V and J ends, which lost 5 bases and 0 bases, there was a span of 7 bases. The CDR3 is 13 residues long. CDR1 SEHNR and CDR2 FQNEAQ come from the germline V gene (reference sequence). CDR3 nucleotide sequence: TGTGCCAGCAGCGGTCCAATGAACACTGAAGCTTTCTTT. It is translated as CASSGPMNTEAFF.

The CDR3 loop is CASSVVTGAGTQYF. CDR3 sequence (DNA): TGTGCCAGCAGCGTAGTCACGGGGGCGGGAACCCAGTACTTC. V usage is TRBV9 and J usage is TRBJ2-5; D possibly matches TRBD1 or TRBD2 (6 bases each). Trimming cost V 0 bases and J 8 bases, with 14 bases left between them. The CDR3 sequence is 14 residues long. Germline CDR1 and CDR2: SGDLS and YYNGEE.

This rearrangement joins TRBV13 to TRBJ2-7; 8 bases align to TRBD1. V lost 4 bases, J lost 7 bases, and 9 bases stayed unmatched. CDR3 length: 14 amino acids. In germline, CDR1 is PRHDT, CDR2 FYEKMQ (reference sequence). CDR3 loop: CASSWRTGSNEQYF. The CDR3 DNA reads TGTGCCAGCAGCTGGCGGACAGGGTCTAATGAGCAGTACTTC.

The chain recombines TRBV7-2 with TRBJ2-3; unclear D gene. V was shortened by 5 bases and J by 7 bases, with 10 bases between the two germline ends. The CDR3 spans 12 residues. CDR1 is SGHTA and CDR2 is FQGNSA in the germline V gene. The CDR3 nucleotides read TGTGCCAGCAGCGAAGGAATCCATACGCAGTATTTT. Translated, it gives CASSEGIHTQYF.

The V call is TRBV7-3, the J call TRBJ2-1; 10 bases map to TRBD2. CDR1 is SGHTA and CDR2 is FQGTGA in the germline V gene. There are 16 residues in the CDR3. The ends lost 5 bases at V and 7 bases at J; junction bases unmatched: 11. This CDR3 is CASSDLRGSGGNEQFF. In nucleotides, the CDR3 is TGTGCCAGCAGCGACCTTCGTGGTAGCGGGGGGAATGAGCAGTTCTTC.

The chain has TRBV30 and TRBJ1-1; D uncertain. The CDR3 extends over 13 amino acids. Germline CDR1 reads GTSNPN; CDR2 reads SVGIG (reference sequence). The V end lost 2 bases, the J end lost 0 bases, and 7 bases lay between the germline ends. CDR3 DNA: TGTGCCTGGAGTCCGACTGTGAACACTGAAGCTTTCTTT. It is translated as CAWSPTVNTEAFF.

The rearrangement joins TRBV9 to TRBJ2-7; possible D gene TRBD1, 6 bases. Deletions cut 4 bases from V and 1 base from J, with 15 bases between. This CDR3 region has 15 residues. The germline V gene has CDR1 SGDLS and CDR2 YYNGEE. The CDR3 is CASSSPGTPSYEQYF. The DNA of the CDR3 is TGTGCCAGCAGCTCGCCCGGGACACCATCCTACGAGCAGTACTTC.

This chain uses TRBV10-3 with TRBJ2-3; 8 nucleotides line up with TRBD2. V shed 3 bases, J shed 2 bases, and the junction held 7 bases outside the gene matches. The germline CDR1 and CDR2 sequences are ENHRY and SYGVKD. This CDR3 is 16 amino acids long. The CDR3, as DNA: TGTGCCATCAGTGATGGGCAGCGGGAGTCCACAGATACGCAGTATTTT. Its protein is CAISDGQRESTDTQYF.

The chain couples TRBV30 to TRBJ2-5; 11 nucleotides agree with TRBD2. The V and J ends lost 3 bases and 2 bases, in that order; junction bases with no gene match: 2. Germline V CDR1 and CDR2: GTSNPN, SVGIG (reference sequence). The CDR3 contains 14 residues. CDR3 loop: CAWRLAGAQETQYF. The CDR3 coding sequence is TGTGCCTGGAGACTAGCGGGGGCGCAAGAGACCCAGTACTTC.

The V gene is TRBV6-6, the J gene TRBJ1-2, with TRBD1 matching 9 bases. The CDR3 length is 14 residues. Germline V gives CDR1 MNHNY, CDR2 SVGAGI (reference sequence). Germline trimming cut 6 bases from V and 4 bases from J; bases unmatched to any gene: 6. The CDR3 reads CASSRGQGSYGYTF. CDR3 DNA sequence: TGTGCCAGCAGCCGGGGACAGGGCAGCTATGGCTACACCTTC.

V gene TRBV19 combines with J gene TRBJ1-4; 9 nucleotides line up with TRBD1. The length of the CDR3 is 15 residues. Germline V gene data show CDR1 as LNHDA and CDR2 as SQIVND (reference sequence). V lost 6 bases, J lost 0 bases, and 2 bases stayed unmatched. The CDR3 loop reads CASRRQGATNEKLFF. In nucleotides, the CDR3 is TGTGCCAGTAGAAGACAGGGGGCAACTAATGAAAAACTGTTTTTT.

The gene calls are TRBV6-6 and TRBJ1-1; 10 bases agree with TRBD1. This CDR3 region has 13 residues. Trimming at V came to 5 bases and at J to 6 bases, leaving 3 bases not matched to a gene. The V gene's germline CDR1 is MNHNY and CDR2 SVGAGI (reference sequence). Written as DNA, the CDR3 is TGTGCCAGCAGTCGACAGGGGGCCTCTGAAGCTTTCTTT. Translating it yields CASSRQGASEAFF.

The V call is TRBV4-1, the J call TRBJ1-2; 7 bases align to TRBD1. The CDR3 has 14 residues. V lost 3 bases and J lost 2; bases outside the gene matches: 3. Germline V CDR1 and CDR2: MGHRA, YSYEKL. Written as DNA, the CDR3 is TGCGCCAGCAGCCAGTCGACAGGGAACTATGGCTACACCTTC. Translation: CASSQSTGNYGYTF.

The V and J genes are TRBV6-6 and TRBJ2-3; D is undetermined. This CDR3 is 12 amino acids long. V was trimmed by 5 bases and J by 4 bases, leaving 7 bases between them. From germline, CDR1 is MNHNY and CDR2 SVGAGI (reference sequence). Written as DNA, the CDR3 is TGTGCCAGCAGTCCTACCTCAGATACGCAGTATTTT. Its protein is CASSPTSDTQYF.

Only one count was recorded for this clone. This chain uses TRBV7-8 with TRBJ1-1; 9 positions agree with TRBD1. Trimming at V came to 2 bases and at J to 4 bases, leaving 8 bases not matched to a gene. Germline CDR1 reads SGHVS; CDR2 reads FQNEAQ. The CDR3 spans 16 residues. CDR3 amino acids: CASSLRRTGAGTEAFF. CDR3 nucleotides: TGTGCCAGCAGCTTAAGGCGGACAGGGGCAGGCACTGAAGCTTTCTTT.

The chain joins TRBV6-5 to TRBJ2-1; D might be TRBD2 (6 bases). The CDR3 is 15 amino acids. Germline V lookup: CDR1 MNHEY, CDR2 SVGAGI. The V end was cut by 2 bases, the J end by 8 bases, with 16 bases between. CDR3 DNA: TGTGCCAGCAGTTACAGAGGACGGGGGAGCGATGAGCAGTTCTTC. Its translation is CASSYRGRGSDEQFF.

With regard to this clone: The sample holds other DNA sequences that translate to the same CDR3. The CDR3 DNA follows: TGTGCCTGGAGTGTTGGAAGCAATCAGCCCCAGCATTTT. Amino acids: CAWSVGSNQPQHF. The V call is TRBV30, the J call TRBJ1-5; no definite D call. The CDR3 is 13 residues long. Trimming left V 0 bases short and J 1 base short, with 4 bases between. Germline V gene data show CDR1 as GTSNPN and CDR2 as SVGIG (reference sequence). The whole variable domain, remainder taken from reference TRBV30 and TRBJ1-5, is SQTIHQWPATLVQPVGSPLSLECTVEGTSNPNLYWYRQAAGRGLQLLFYSVGIGQISSEVPQNLSASRPQDRQFILSSKKLLLSDSGFYLCAWSVGSNQPQHFGDGTRLSIL.